This T cell receptor beta chain came from a study of CD8 T cells in Susac syndrome. The CDR3 runs to 14 residues. Trimming removed 5 bases at V and 4 bases at J, with 13 bases between. CDR1 SGHRS and CDR2 YFSETQ come from the germline V gene. An amount of RNA that ranged from about 0.45 to 1 ug was reverse transcribed with random hexamers. Amplification of TCR beta CDR3 spanned 54 Vbeta and 13 Jbeta via immunoSEQ multiplex PCR. Each CDR3 protein is one row after TCRdb ran MiXCR on the immunoSEQ multiplex PCR reads. The data contain roughly 200,000 distinct CDR3 sequences, 85% to 95% of them singletons. Points from the study as a whole: The study conceded that its TCR sequencing and HLA analysis involved relatively few individuals.

A note on this clonotype: Its antigen is still unknown.

This receptor was obtained from a human donor in good health. The specimen sequenced was CD4+ T cells from PBMCs. The chain uses TRBV5-1 and TRBJ2-1; tentatively, D is TRBD1 (5 bases). CDR3 sequence: CASSNQGTYNEQFF. In DNA form, the CDR3 reads TGCGCCAGCAGTAACCAGGGAACATACAATGAGCAGTTCTTC.